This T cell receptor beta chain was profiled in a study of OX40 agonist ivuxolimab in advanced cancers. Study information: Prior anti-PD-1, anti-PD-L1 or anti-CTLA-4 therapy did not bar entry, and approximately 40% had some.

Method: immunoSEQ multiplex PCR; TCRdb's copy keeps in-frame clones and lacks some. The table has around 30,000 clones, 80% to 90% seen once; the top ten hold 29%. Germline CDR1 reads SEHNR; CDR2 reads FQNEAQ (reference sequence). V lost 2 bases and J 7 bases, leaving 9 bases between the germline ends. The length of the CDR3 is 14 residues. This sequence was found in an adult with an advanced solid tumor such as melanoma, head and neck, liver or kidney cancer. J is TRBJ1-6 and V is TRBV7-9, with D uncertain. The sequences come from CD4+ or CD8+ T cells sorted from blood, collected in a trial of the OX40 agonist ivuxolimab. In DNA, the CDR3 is TGTGCCAGCAGCTTAATTGGGGAGAATTCACCCCTCCACTTT. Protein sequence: CASSLIGENSPLHF.